This is a list of T cell receptor beta chains from one sample in a study of blood T cell repertoires in COVID-19. Some clones are missing from TCRdb's copy, which holds only in-frame ones; the method was immunoSEQ multiplex PCR. The repertoire holds approximately 300,000 clones, around 89% seen once, with about 3.9% in the top ten. What was sequenced was peripheral blood. These TCRs come from a woman in her forties or fifties with active or convalescent COVID-19. The CDR3 runs from the conserved cysteine through the conserved F or W. The D gene is left open where the match is weak. Only part of the rows carry a size: once, few, many, or a class if the clone is expanded.

D gene: .
V gene: TRBV7-2
clone size: once
J gene: TRBJ1-1
CDR3 protein: CASSLLIPGRTEAFF
CDR3 DNA: TGTGCCAGCAGCCTACTAATCCCTGGGAGGACTGAAGCTTTCTTT

D gene: TRBD2
V gene: TRBV19
clone size: .
J gene: TRBJ2-1
CDR3 protein: CASSEGLAGEQFF
CDR3 DNA: TGTGCCAGTAGTGAAGGACTAGCAGGGGAGCAGTTCTTC

D gene: TRBD2
V gene: TRBV11-2
clone size: .
J gene: TRBJ2-1
CDR3 protein: CASSLELAGGVNEQFF
CDR3 DNA: TGTGCCAGCAGCTTAGAGCTAGCGGGGGGAGTGAATGAGCAGTTCTTC

D gene: TRBD1
V gene: TRBV28
clone size: .
J gene: TRBJ1-1
CDR3 protein: CASSLYPGGAGTEAFF
CDR3 DNA: TGTGCCAGCAGTCTCTATCCAGGGGGCGCGGGCACTGAAGCTTTCTTT

D gene: TRBD2
V gene: TRBV23-1
clone size: .
J gene: TRBJ2-5
CDR3 protein: CASSHNKRASGEETQYF
CDR3 DNA: TGCGCCAGCAGTCATAACAAAAGGGCTAGCGGAGAAGAGACCCAGTACTTC

D gene: TRBD1
V gene: TRBV3-1/TRBV3-2
clone size: .
J gene: TRBJ1-4
CDR3 protein: CASSKTRRDRANEKLFF
CDR3 DNA: TGTGCCAGCAGCAAGACGCGCCGGGACAGGGCTAATGAAAAACTGTTTTTT

D gene: TRBD2
V gene: TRBV4-1
clone size: .
J gene: TRBJ2-5
CDR3 protein: CASSQEASGETQYF
CDR3 DNA: TGCGCCAGCAGCCAAGAGGCTAGCGGAGAGACCCAGTACTTC

D gene: .
V gene: TRBV25-1
clone size: .
J gene: TRBJ1-2
CDR3 protein: CASSELGQGEAYGYTF
CDR3 DNA: TGTGCCAGCAGTGAATTGGGTCAAGGGGAGGCCTATGGCTACACCTTC

D gene: TRBD1
V gene: TRBV7-2
clone size: .
J gene: TRBJ2-1
CDR3 protein: CASSPRGTGYNDEQFF
CDR3 DNA: TGTGCCAGCAGCCCAAGGGGGACAGGGTATAACGATGAGCAGTTCTTC

D gene: TRBD1
V gene: TRBV28
clone size: .
J gene: TRBJ2-7
CDR3 protein: CASGMRTGTVSYEQYF
CDR3 DNA: TGTGCCAGCGGGATGAGGACCGGGACAGTCTCCTACGAGCAGTACTTC

D gene: TRBD1
V gene: TRBV4-3
clone size: .
J gene: TRBJ1-3
CDR3 protein: CASSQAGTGRNTIYF
CDR3 DNA: TGCGCCAGCAGCCAAGCCGGGACAGGGAGAAACACCATATATTTT

D gene: TRBD1
V gene: TRBV11-2
clone size: .
J gene: TRBJ1-2
CDR3 protein: CASSATGYGYTF
CDR3 DNA: TGTGCCAGCAGCGCGACAGGGTATGGCTACACCTTC

D gene: .
V gene: TRBV9
clone size: .
J gene: TRBJ1-2
CDR3 protein: CASSVAGAPDYGYTF
CDR3 DNA: TGTGCCAGCAGCGTAGCAGGCGCCCCCGACTATGGCTACACCTTC

D gene: .
V gene: TRBV25-1
clone size: once
J gene: TRBJ1-4
CDR3 protein: CASSESGGAFEKLFF
CDR3 DNA: TGTGCCAGCAGTGAATCGGGTGGAGCCTTCGAAAAACTGTTTTTT

D gene: .
V gene: TRBV7-9
clone size: .
J gene: TRBJ1-5
CDR3 protein: CASSLGDSQPQHF
CDR3 DNA: TGTGCCAGCAGCCTGGGGGACTCTCAGCCCCAGCATTTT

D gene: .
V gene: TRBV7-9
clone size: .
J gene: TRBJ2-1
CDR3 protein: CASGGLSYNEQFF
CDR3 DNA: TGTGCCTCCGGGGGTCTCTCCTACAATGAGCAGTTCTTC

D gene: .
V gene: TRBV5-3
clone size: few
J gene: TRBJ1-5
CDR3 protein: CAKTGGTGGNQPQHF
CDR3 DNA: TGTGCCAAGACGGGGGGCACTGGGGGCAATCAGCCCCAGCATTTT

D gene: .
V gene: TRBV4-2
clone size: .
J gene: TRBJ1-1
CDR3 protein: CASSGDLDTEAFF
CDR3 DNA: TGTGCCAGCAGCGGAGATTTAGACACTGAAGCTTTCTTT

D gene: .
V gene: TRBV5-1
clone size: .
J gene: TRBJ1-3
CDR3 protein: CASSTGGAGNTIYF
CDR3 DNA: TGCGCCAGTTCAACTGGGGGGGCTGGAAACACCATATATTTT

D gene: TRBD2
V gene: TRBV9
clone size: .
J gene: TRBJ2-7
CDR3 protein: CASSPHPGLAGLYEQYF
CDR3 DNA: TGTGCCAGCAGCCCTCACCCGGGACTAGCGGGATTGTACGAGCAGTACTTC

D gene: TRBD2
V gene: TRBV9
clone size: .
J gene: TRBJ2-5
CDR3 protein: CASSVGDSGGLQETQYF
CDR3 DNA: TGTGCCAGCAGCGTAGGGGATAGCGGGGGGTTACAAGAGACCCAGTACTTC

D gene: TRBD1
V gene: TRBV28
clone size: .
J gene: TRBJ1-1
CDR3 protein: CASSSGAAGGTEAFF
CDR3 DNA: TGTGCCAGCAGTAGTGGGGCGGCAGGGGGTACTGAAGCTTTCTTT

D gene: .
V gene: TRBV12-3/TRBV12-4
clone size: few
J gene: TRBJ1-1
CDR3 protein: CASSLYRGGEAFF
CDR3 DNA: TGTGCCAGCAGTTTATATCGCGGGGGTGAAGCTTTCTTT

D gene: .
V gene: TRBV2
clone size: once
J gene: TRBJ1-1
CDR3 protein: CASSPGRGNTEAFF
CDR3 DNA: TGTGCCAGCTCTCCGGGGAGGGGGAACACTGAAGCTTTCTTT

D gene: TRBD2
V gene: TRBV3-1/TRBV3-2
clone size: .
J gene: TRBJ2-3
CDR3 protein: CASSQGGLAGGNTDTQYF
CDR3 DNA: TGTGCCAGCAGCCAAGGGGGACTAGCGGGAGGTAACACAGATACGCAGTATTTT

D gene: TRBD1
V gene: TRBV7-9
clone size: .
J gene: TRBJ2-7
CDR3 protein: CASSLNTGGINEQYF
CDR3 DNA: TGTGCCAGCAGCTTGAATACAGGGGGTATCAACGAGCAGTACTTC

D gene: TRBD1
V gene: TRBV6-2/TRBV6-3
clone size: .
J gene: TRBJ1-2
CDR3 protein: CASSWGTGAYGYTF
CDR3 DNA: TGTGCCAGCAGTTGGGGGACAGGAGCCTATGGCTACACCTTC

D gene: TRBD1
V gene: TRBV28
clone size: .
J gene: TRBJ2-5
CDR3 protein: CASSSPGTGGGETQYF
CDR3 DNA: TGTGCCAGCAGTTCTCCCGGGACAGGGGGCGGAGAGACCCAGTACTTC

D gene: TRBD1
V gene: TRBV6-1
clone size: .
J gene: TRBJ2-3
CDR3 protein: CASSESRGQFTDTQYF
CDR3 DNA: TGTGCCAGCAGTGAATCCAGGGGACAGTTTACAGATACGCAGTATTTT

D gene: .
V gene: TRBV30
clone size: once
J gene: TRBJ1-1
CDR3 protein: CAWSSEFVDTEAFF
CDR3 DNA: TGTGCCTGGAGTAGCGAGTTTGTGGACACTGAAGCTTTCTTT

D gene: .
V gene: TRBV19
clone size: .
J gene: TRBJ1-3
CDR3 protein: CASSMAGTASSGNTIYF
CDR3 DNA: TGTGCCAGTAGTATGGCGGGGACGGCGAGCTCTGGAAACACCATATATTTT

D gene: .
V gene: TRBV27
clone size: .
J gene: TRBJ1-6
CDR3 protein: CASSQLRGYNSPLHF
CDR3 DNA: TGTGCCAGCAGTCAACTCCGGGGCTATAATTCACCCCTCCACTTT

D gene: .
V gene: TRBV6-5
clone size: .
J gene: TRBJ2-1
CDR3 protein: CASSYRRGPYNEQFF
CDR3 DNA: TGTGCCAGCAGTTACCGGCGGGGGCCTTACAATGAGCAGTTCTTC

D gene: TRBD1
V gene: TRBV10-3
clone size: .
J gene: TRBJ2-4
CDR3 protein: CAISGARGLAKNIQYF
CDR3 DNA: TGTGCCATAAGTGGCGCCAGGGGGCTAGCCAAAAACATTCAGTACTTC

D gene: TRBD1
V gene: TRBV14
clone size: .
J gene: TRBJ1-1
CDR3 protein: CASSQVDRGEAFF
CDR3 DNA: TGTGCCAGCAGCCAAGTCGACAGGGGGGAAGCTTTCTTT

D gene: .
V gene: TRBV4-3
clone size: .
J gene: TRBJ1-5
CDR3 protein: CASSQDAGKPQHF
CDR3 DNA: TGCGCCAGCAGCCAGGACGCAGGGAAGCCCCAGCATTTT

D gene: .
V gene: TRBV5-1
clone size: .
J gene: TRBJ1-4
CDR3 protein: CASSLGQIATNEKLFF
CDR3 DNA: TGCGCCAGCAGCCTCGGACAGATTGCAACTAATGAAAAACTGTTTTTT

D gene: TRBD1
V gene: TRBV19
clone size: .
J gene: TRBJ1-2
CDR3 protein: CASSRQGSTYGYTF
CDR3 DNA: TGTGCCAGTAGTAGACAGGGGTCGACCTATGGCTACACCTTC

D gene: .
V gene: TRBV30
clone size: .
J gene: TRBJ1-5
CDR3 protein: CAWSVTREQPQHF
CDR3 DNA: TGTGCCTGGAGTGTGACACGGGAACAGCCCCAGCATTTT

D gene: .
V gene: TRBV30
clone size: .
J gene: TRBJ2-3
CDR3 protein: CAWSGTVTDTQYF
CDR3 DNA: TGTGCCTGGAGTGGGACTGTTACAGATACGCAGTATTTT

D gene: .
V gene: TRBV24-1
clone size: .
J gene: TRBJ1-2
CDR3 protein: CATSDATGSGYTF
CDR3 DNA: TGTGCCACCAGTGATGCCACAGGTTCCGGCTACACCTTC

D gene: .
V gene: TRBV5-4
clone size: .
J gene: TRBJ2-2
CDR3 protein: CASSRTGSANTGELFF
CDR3 DNA: TGTGCCAGCAGCCGGACCGGGAGTGCGAACACCGGGGAGCTGTTTTTT

D gene: .
V gene: TRBV27
clone size: .
J gene: TRBJ1-4
CDR3 protein: CASSSFNEKLFF
CDR3 DNA: TGTGCCAGCAGTTCCTTTAATGAAAAACTGTTTTTT

D gene: TRBD1
V gene: TRBV28
clone size: .
J gene: TRBJ1-6
CDR3 protein: CASSLYRTGERGPLHF
CDR3 DNA: TGTGCCAGCAGTTTATACCGTACAGGGGAGCGTGGACCCCTCCACTTT

D gene: .
V gene: TRBV9
clone size: .
J gene: TRBJ2-3
CDR3 protein: CASSVGVSGTDTQYF
CDR3 DNA: TGTGCCAGCAGCGTAGGTGTTAGCGGAACAGATACGCAGTATTTT

D gene: TRBD1
V gene: TRBV7-9
clone size: .
J gene: TRBJ2-7
CDR3 protein: CASSRDSTYEQYF
CDR3 DNA: TGTGCCAGCAGTCGGGACAGCACATACGAGCAGTACTTC

D gene: .
V gene: TRBV18
clone size: few
J gene: TRBJ2-2
CDR3 protein: CASSPGTPNTGELFF
CDR3 DNA: TGTGCCAGCTCACCTGGGACACCTAACACCGGGGAGCTGTTTTTT

D gene: .
V gene: TRBV19
clone size: .
J gene: TRBJ2-1
CDR3 protein: CASISLGAREQFF
CDR3 DNA: TGTGCCAGTATCTCCCTAGGGGCTCGCGAGCAGTTCTTC

D gene: TRBD1
V gene: TRBV5-1
clone size: .
J gene: TRBJ1-6
CDR3 protein: CASSLGQGNSPLHF
CDR3 DNA: TGCGCCAGCAGCTTGGGACAGGGGAATTCACCCCTCCACTTT

D gene: .
V gene: TRBV11-2
clone size: few
J gene: TRBJ1-1
CDR3 protein: CASSRWTVTEAFF
CDR3 DNA: TGTGCCAGCAGCCGATGGACAGTCACTGAAGCTTTCTTT

D gene: .
V gene: TRBV4-2
clone size: .
J gene: TRBJ1-5
CDR3 protein: CASSQEGDISNQPQHF
CDR3 DNA: TGTGCCAGCAGCCAAGAAGGGGACATTAGCAATCAGCCCCAGCATTTT

D gene: TRBD2
V gene: TRBV10-2
clone size: .
J gene: TRBJ2-3
CDR3 protein: CASTRTSGSVLTDTQYF
CDR3 DNA: TGCGCCAGCACCCGGACTAGCGGGAGTGTCTTAACAGATACGCAGTATTTT

D gene: .
V gene: TRBV30
clone size: once
J gene: TRBJ2-5
CDR3 protein: CAWRAQGSRETQYF
CDR3 DNA: TGTGCCTGGAGGGCCCAGGGGAGTCGAGAGACCCAGTACTTC

D gene: .
V gene: TRBV5-1
clone size: .
J gene: TRBJ2-3
CDR3 protein: CASSRGGRENTDTQYF
CDR3 DNA: TGCGCCAGCAGCCGTGGTGGACGGGAAAACACAGATACGCAGTATTTT

D gene: TRBD2
V gene: TRBV4-1
clone size: .
J gene: TRBJ2-1
CDR3 protein: CASSPLGLAGGNRSYNEQFF
CDR3 DNA: TGCGCCAGCAGCCCCCTAGGACTAGCGGGAGGGAACCGGTCCTACAATGAGCAGTTCTTC

D gene: .
V gene: TRBV7-2
clone size: once
J gene: TRBJ2-2
CDR3 protein: CASSLRRLETGELFF
CDR3 DNA: TGTGCCAGCAGCTTACGAAGGCTAGAAACCGGGGAGCTGTTTTTT

D gene: TRBD2
V gene: TRBV18
clone size: .
J gene: TRBJ2-7
CDR3 protein: CASSPLAGGLSYEQYF
CDR3 DNA: TGTGCCAGCTCACCACTAGCGGGGGGCCTCTCCTACGAGCAGTACTTC